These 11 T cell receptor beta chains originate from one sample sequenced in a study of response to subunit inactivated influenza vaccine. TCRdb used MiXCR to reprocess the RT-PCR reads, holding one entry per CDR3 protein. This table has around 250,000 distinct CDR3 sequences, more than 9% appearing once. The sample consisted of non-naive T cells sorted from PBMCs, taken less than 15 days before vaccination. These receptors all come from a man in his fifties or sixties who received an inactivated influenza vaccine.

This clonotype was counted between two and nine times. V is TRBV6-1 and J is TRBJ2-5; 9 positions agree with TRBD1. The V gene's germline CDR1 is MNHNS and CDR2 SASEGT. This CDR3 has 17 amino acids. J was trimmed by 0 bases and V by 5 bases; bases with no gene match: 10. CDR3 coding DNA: TGTGCCAGCAGTCCGGGACAGGGATATAGGTACCAAGAGACCCAGTACTTC. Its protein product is CASSPGQGYRYQETQYF.

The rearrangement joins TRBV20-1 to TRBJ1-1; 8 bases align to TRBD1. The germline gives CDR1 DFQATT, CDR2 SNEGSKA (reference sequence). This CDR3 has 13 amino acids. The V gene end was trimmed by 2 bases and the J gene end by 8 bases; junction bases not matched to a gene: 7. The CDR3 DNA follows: TGCAGTGCTAGACGCGGACAGGGACAGGAAGCTTTCTTT. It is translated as CSARRGQGQEAFF.

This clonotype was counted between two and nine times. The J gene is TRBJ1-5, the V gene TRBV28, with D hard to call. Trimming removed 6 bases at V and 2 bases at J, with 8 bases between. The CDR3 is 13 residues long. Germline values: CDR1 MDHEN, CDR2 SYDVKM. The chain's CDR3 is CASRGGGNQPQHF. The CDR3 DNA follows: TGTGCCAGCAGGGGCGGAGGCAATCAGCCCCAGCATTTT.

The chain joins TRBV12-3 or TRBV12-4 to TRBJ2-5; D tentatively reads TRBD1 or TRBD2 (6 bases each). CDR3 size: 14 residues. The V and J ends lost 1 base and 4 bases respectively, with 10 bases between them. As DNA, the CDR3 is TGTGCCAGCAGTTTAGGTACGGGGGCAGAGACCCAGTACTTC. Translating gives CASSLGTGAETQYF.

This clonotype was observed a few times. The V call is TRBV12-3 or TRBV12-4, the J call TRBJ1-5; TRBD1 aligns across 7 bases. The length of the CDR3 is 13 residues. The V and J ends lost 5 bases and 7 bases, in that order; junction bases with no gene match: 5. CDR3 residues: CASSAAGGQPQHF. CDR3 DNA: TGTGCCAGCAGTGCCGCAGGGGGACAGCCCCAGCATTTT.

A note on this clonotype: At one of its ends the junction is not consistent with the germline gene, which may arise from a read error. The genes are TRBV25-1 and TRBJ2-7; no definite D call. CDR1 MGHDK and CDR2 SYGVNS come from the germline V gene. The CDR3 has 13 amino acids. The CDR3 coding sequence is TGTGCCAGCAGTCCTCCGATAGATTACGATCAGTACTTC. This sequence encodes CASSPPIDYDQYF.

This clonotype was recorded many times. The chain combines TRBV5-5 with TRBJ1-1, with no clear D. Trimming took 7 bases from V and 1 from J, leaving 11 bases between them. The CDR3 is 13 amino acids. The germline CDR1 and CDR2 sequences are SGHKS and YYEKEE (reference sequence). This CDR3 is CASLLAGNTEAFF. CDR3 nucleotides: TGTGCCAGCTTGCTAGCGGGGAACACTGAAGCTTTCTTT.

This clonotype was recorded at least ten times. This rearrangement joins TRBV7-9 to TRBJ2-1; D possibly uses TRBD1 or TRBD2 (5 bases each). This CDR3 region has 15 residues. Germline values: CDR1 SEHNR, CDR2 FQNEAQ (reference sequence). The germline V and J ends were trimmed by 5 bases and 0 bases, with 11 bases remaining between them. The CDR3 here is CASSHPGPSYNEQFF. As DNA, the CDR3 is TGTGCCAGCAGCCATCCGGGACCCTCCTACAATGAGCAGTTCTTC.

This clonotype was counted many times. The CDR3 DNA is TGTGCCAGCAGCTTAGGGCCTGAAGCTTTCTTT. It is translated as CASSLGPEAFF. The chain uses TRBV5-6 and TRBJ1-1; D unclear. The CDR3 length is 11 residues. V lost 2 bases to trimming and J lost 6 bases, with 5 bases between them. Germline V CDR1 and CDR2: SGHDT, YYEEEE.

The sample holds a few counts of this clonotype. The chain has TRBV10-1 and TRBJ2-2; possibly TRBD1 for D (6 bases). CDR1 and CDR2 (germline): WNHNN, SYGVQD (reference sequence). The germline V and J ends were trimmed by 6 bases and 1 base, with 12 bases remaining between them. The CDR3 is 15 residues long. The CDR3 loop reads CASRPQTGNTGELFF. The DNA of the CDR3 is TGCGCCAGCAGACCACAGACAGGGAACACCGGGGAGCTGTTTTTT.

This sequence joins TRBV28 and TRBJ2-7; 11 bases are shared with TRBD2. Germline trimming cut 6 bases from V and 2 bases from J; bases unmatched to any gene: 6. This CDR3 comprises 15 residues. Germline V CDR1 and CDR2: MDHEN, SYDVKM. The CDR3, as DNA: TGTGCCAGCAGAGGCCTAGCGGGAGGCCCCTACGAGCAGTACTTC. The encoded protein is CASRGLAGGPYEQYF.